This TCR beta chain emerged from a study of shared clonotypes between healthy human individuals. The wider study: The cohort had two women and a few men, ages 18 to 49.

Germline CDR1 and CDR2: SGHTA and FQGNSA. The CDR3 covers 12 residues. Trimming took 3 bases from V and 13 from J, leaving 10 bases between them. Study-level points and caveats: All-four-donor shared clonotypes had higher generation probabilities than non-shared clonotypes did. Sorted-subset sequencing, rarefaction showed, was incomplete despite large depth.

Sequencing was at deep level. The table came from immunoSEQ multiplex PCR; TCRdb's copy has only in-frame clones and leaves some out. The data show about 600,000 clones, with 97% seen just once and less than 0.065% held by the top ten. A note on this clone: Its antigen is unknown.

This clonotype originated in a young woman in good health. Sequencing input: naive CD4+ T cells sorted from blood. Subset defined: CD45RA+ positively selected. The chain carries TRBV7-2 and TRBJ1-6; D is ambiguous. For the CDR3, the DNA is TGTGCCAGCAGCTTTGAAGCATCCCCCCTCCACTTT. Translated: CASSFEASPLHF.